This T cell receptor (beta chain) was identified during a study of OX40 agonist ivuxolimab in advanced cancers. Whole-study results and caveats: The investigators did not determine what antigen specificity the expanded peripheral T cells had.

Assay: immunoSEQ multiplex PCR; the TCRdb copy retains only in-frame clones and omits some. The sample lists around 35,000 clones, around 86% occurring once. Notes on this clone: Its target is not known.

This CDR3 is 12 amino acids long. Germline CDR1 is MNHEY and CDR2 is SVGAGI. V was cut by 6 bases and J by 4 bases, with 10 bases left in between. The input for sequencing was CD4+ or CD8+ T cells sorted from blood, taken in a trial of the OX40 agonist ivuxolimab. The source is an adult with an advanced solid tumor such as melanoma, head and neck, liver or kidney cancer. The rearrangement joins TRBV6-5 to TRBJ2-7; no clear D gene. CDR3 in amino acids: CASRNTRYEQYF. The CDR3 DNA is TGTGCCAGCAGAAACACACGTTACGAGCAGTACTTC.